Listed here are 26 T cell receptor beta chains from one sample, sequenced in a study of blood T cells in healthy people across ages. The use of a sample-barcoded 5' primer and a J-beta primer mix characterized a second PCR of roughly 6 to 11 cycles. TCRdb processed the 5' RACE reads anew with MiXCR; each CDR3 protein has one entry. The sample holds fewer than 900,000 distinct CDR3 sequences; around 40% are singletons and the top ten take 20% to 25%. The sequencing sample was made of blood. These receptor sequences come from a woman aged 55-75 years in good health.

The chain is built from TRBV18 and TRBJ1-1; no firm D call. CDR1 and CDR2 from the germline V gene are KGHSH and LQKENI. The V end lost 0 bases, the J end lost 1 base, and 3 bases lay between the germline ends. The CDR3 has 13 amino acids. Here the CDR3 DNA reads TGTGCCAGCTCACCACCTGCGAACACTGAAGCTTTCTTT. Residues: CASSPPANTEAFF.

The V and J genes are TRBV3-1 and TRBJ1-1; no clear D gene. Trimming pared 1 base from V and 12 bases from J, leaving 15 bases between. This CDR3 has 13 amino acids. Germline V lookup: CDR1 LGHDT, CDR2 YNNKEL (reference sequence). CDR3 DNA: TGTGCCAGCAGCCAAGCGGATACGGTCGCGCCTTTCTTT. Amino acids: CASSQADTVAPFF.

Note on this clonotype: Sequence at one end of the junction differs from germline and may be a read error. The CDR3 loop is CSAPDIRGLGSSLHF. DNA for the CDR3: TGCAGTGCCCCGGATATTCGGGGTCTTGGTTCATCCCTCCACTTT. V and J are TRBV20-1 and TRBJ1-6, with D hard to call. Per the germline V gene, CDR1 is DFQATT and CDR2 is SNEGSKA (reference sequence). The CDR3 length is 15 residues.

This chain links TRBV27 with TRBJ2-1, with 10 bases matching TRBD2. J lost 4 bases, V lost 5 bases, and 11 bases had no gene match. This CDR3 is built from 17 residues. Germline V gene lookup returns CDR1 MNHEY and CDR2 SMNVEV (reference sequence). CDR3 in DNA: TGTGCCAGCAGTACCAAACTAGCGGGGACAAAATACAATGAGCAGTTCTTC. Amino acids: CASSTKLAGTKYNEQFF.

This clonotype has more than one count but fewer than ten. V and J are TRBV20-1 and TRBJ2-1; 10 nucleotides align to TRBD2. CDR1 DFQATT and CDR2 SNEGSKA come from the germline V gene (reference sequence). Germline trimming cut 0 bases from V and 4 bases from J; bases unmatched to any gene: 9. CDR3 length: 17 residues. The CDR3: CSARDEGQRGGYNEQFF. Here the CDR3 DNA reads TGCAGTGCTAGAGATGAGGGGCAGCGGGGGGGGTACAATGAGCAGTTCTTC.

Concerning this clonotype: At one end, the junction sequence differs from germline, possibly due to a read error. The chain recombines TRBV20-1 with TRBJ2-1, with 10 bases identical to TRBD2. CDR3 length: 12 amino acids. Germline values: CDR1 DFQATT, CDR2 SNEGSKA (reference sequence). CDR3 bases: TGCAGTCCTAGCGGGAGCTACAATGAGCAGTTCTTC. Residues: CSPSGSYNEQFF.

This clonotype showed up just a few times. This chain uses TRBV9 with TRBJ2-5; TRBD2 matches at 10 bases. V lost 1 base to trimming and J lost 7 bases; unmatched junction nucleotides: 7. The CDR3 runs 15 residues. CDR1 is SGDLS and CDR2 is YYNGEE in the germline V gene. The CDR3 reads CASSVTSGTSRTQYF. The DNA of the CDR3 is TGTGCCAGCAGCGTAACTAGCGGGACCTCGAGGACCCAGTACTTC.

The J gene is TRBJ2-5, the V gene TRBV6-5; 8 bases align to TRBD2. TRBJ2-7 explains the end of the DNA better; the J call may be wrong. There are 14 residues in the CDR3. From germline, CDR1 is MNHEY and CDR2 SVGAGI. The CDR3 DNA is TGTGCCGGCAAACTGCGGGAGGCCCGTTACGAGCAGTACTTC. Encoded protein: CAGKLREARYEQYF.

The genes are TRBV29-1 and TRBJ2-3, with D perhaps matching TRBD1 or TRBD2 (5 bases each). Germline CDR1 SQVTM, CDR2 ANQGSEA. CDR3 length: 13 residues. The V and J ends lost 6 bases and 6 bases respectively, with 16 bases between them. CDR3 in amino acids: CSVETPGRDTQYF. Written as DNA, the CDR3 is TGCAGCGTCGAAACCCCGGGACGTGATACGCAGTATTTT.

As regards this clonotype: The junction departs from the called germline gene at one end, perhaps through a read error. This chain joins TRBV6-6 and TRBJ1-2; D is uncertain. CDR1 MNHNY and CDR2 SVGAGI come from the germline V gene (reference sequence). The CDR3 consists of 16 residues. The CDR3 nucleotides read TGTGTCAGCAGTTACTTGGGGAGGGCTGTTAACTATGGCTACACCTTC. Amino acids: CVSSYLGRAVNYGYTF.

The rearrangement uses TRBV10-3 and TRBJ2-1, with a possible D match to TRBD1 (6 bases). Trimming removed 3 bases from V and 7 bases from J, with 16 bases in between. Germline assignment: CDR1 ENHRY and CDR2 SYGVKD. The CDR3 contains 15 residues. The CDR3 coding sequence is TGTGCCATCAGTGAACAACAGGGTGGGAAAAATGAGCAGTTCTTC. This sequence encodes CAISEQQGGKNEQFF.

The chain links TRBV28 to TRBJ1-2; D uncertain. V shed 5 bases and J shed 8 bases, with 12 bases lying between them. The CDR3 consists of 12 residues. CDR1 MDHEN and CDR2 SYDVKM come from the germline V gene. This chain's CDR3 is CASSQRSQGYTF. Written as DNA, the CDR3 is TGTGCCAGCAGTCAAAGGTCCCAGGGCTACACCTTC.

At least ten counts were recorded for this clonotype. This chain uses TRBV7-2 with TRBJ2-7; 8 positions agree with TRBD2. Germline V gives CDR1 SGHTA, CDR2 FQGNSA. The CDR3 length is 15 residues. After removal of 5 bases from V and 3 bases from J, the junction contained 9 bases not matched to a gene. The CDR3 sequence is CASSRGGGVFYEQYF. The CDR3, as DNA: TGTGCCAGCAGCCGGGGGGGCGGGGTTTTCTACGAGCAGTACTTC.

This clonotype occurred a few times. The rearrangement uses TRBV6-5 and TRBJ1-2, with no clear D. Germline CDR1 and CDR2: MNHEY and SVGAGI. The V end lost 6 bases, the J end lost 5 bases, and 19 bases lay between the germline ends. The CDR3 is 15 residues long. The CDR3 spells CASSNPYRDDYGYTF. The CDR3 coding sequence is TGTGCCAGCAGCAACCCGTACAGAGACGATTATGGCTACACCTTC.

To note about this clonotype: The junction differs from germline at one of its ends, possibly a read error. The V gene is TRBV18, the J gene TRBJ2-6, with a tentative D call TRBD1 (6 bases). Germline V lookup: CDR1 KGHSH, CDR2 LQKENI. The CDR3 has 17 residues. CDR3 bases: TGTGCCAGCTCAGAACAGGGCCGATACTCTGGGGCCAGCGTCCTGACTTTC. Protein: CASSEQGRYSGASVLTF.

The CDR3 coding sequence is TGTGCCAGCAGCTTAGCCACTACAAATACCTACGAGCAGTACTTC. Amino acid sequence: CASSLATTNTYEQYF. The V gene is TRBV7-2, the J gene TRBJ2-7; D is unresolved. V was shortened by 0 bases and J by 2 bases, with 11 bases between the two germline ends. There are 15 residues in the CDR3. From germline, CDR1 is SGHTA and CDR2 FQGNSA.

This clonotype was counted only a few times. The J gene is TRBJ2-1, the V gene TRBV20-1, with D perhaps TRBD1 or TRBD2 (6 bases each). V was pared by 5 bases and J by 2 bases, with 13 bases between. This CDR3 has 14 residues. Germline V lookup: CDR1 DFQATT, CDR2 SNEGSKA (reference sequence). For the CDR3, the DNA is TGCAGTGCTTCCCCGGGGGCGGCCTACAATGAGCAGTTCTTC. It codes for CSASPGAAYNEQFF.

There are many counts of this clonotype. The V and J genes are TRBV20-1 and TRBJ2-7; D not certain. The V gene's germline CDR1 is DFQATT and CDR2 SNEGSKA (reference sequence). The CDR3 covers 11 residues. Trimming pared 2 bases from V and 3 bases from J, leaving 5 bases between. CDR3 in amino acids: CSARPGYEQYF. The CDR3 DNA reads as TGCAGTGCTAGACCCGGCTACGAGCAGTACTTC.

Points on this clonotype: A much larger clonotype is one base distant, so this may be a read error. The chain carries TRBV9 and TRBJ2-1; maybe TRBD1 (5 bases). The CDR3 runs 13 residues. Germline V lookup: CDR1 SGDLS, CDR2 YYNGEE. With 0 bases removed from V and 13 bases from J, the gap between germline ends came to 14 bases. The CDR3 here is CASSVGGQETQFF. For the CDR3, the DNA is TGTGCCAGCAGCGTAGGCGGACAAGAGACCCAGTTCTTC.

The V and J genes are TRBV3-1 and TRBJ2-6; D uncertain. The CDR3 runs 13 residues. CDR1 is LGHDT, CDR2 YNNKEL, per germline (reference sequence). V lost 8 bases, J lost 4 bases, and 9 bases lay in between. The DNA of the CDR3 is TGTGCCAGCTGGAAGCACGGGGCCAACGTCCTGACTTTC. Translation gives CASWKHGANVLTF. The complete variable domain, with remaining parts taken from reference TRBV3-1 and TRBJ2-6, reads DTAVSQTPKYLVTQMGNDKSIKCEQNLGHDTMYWYKQDSKKFLKIMFSYNNKELIINETVPNRFSPKSPDKAHLNLHINSLELGDSAVYFCASWKHGANVLTFGAGSRLTVL.

Details on this clonotype: Mismatch with germline at one junction end may stem from a read error. The gene calls are TRBV20-1 and TRBJ1-5; D is ambiguous. The CDR3 has 15 amino acids. In germline, CDR1 is DFQATT, CDR2 SNEGSKA (reference sequence). DNA of the CDR3: TGCAGTGCTAGTGTCCTCCCTGGGAGCAATCAGCCCCTGCATTTT. It encodes CSASVLPGSNQPLHF.

This clonotype was observed a few times. The chain has TRBV5-1 and TRBJ2-3; unclear D gene. In germline, CDR1 is SGHRS, CDR2 YFSETQ. The V end lost 4 bases, the J end lost 1 base, and 7 bases lay between the germline ends. This CDR3 spans 13 amino acids. Here the CDR3 reads CASSVTGTDTQYF. The DNA of the CDR3 is TGCGCCAGCAGCGTGACGGGCACAGATACGCAGTATTTT.

The chain links TRBV29-1 to TRBJ2-7; D gene unclear. Trimming stripped 4 bases from V and 7 bases from J, with 11 bases between. Germline CDR1 is SQVTM and CDR2 is ANQGSEA. The length of the CDR3 is 11 residues. DNA of the CDR3: TGCAGCGTTGTGGTGGATGGAGAGCAGTACTTC. It specifies CSVVVDGEQYF.

This clonotype has just a few counts. The chain uses TRBV7-9 and TRBJ2-5; 12 positions match TRBD2. The V gene's germline CDR1 is SEHNR and CDR2 FQNEAQ (reference sequence). V was pared by 4 bases and J by 0 bases, with 3 bases of the junction left unmatched. This CDR3 is built from 16 residues. CDR3 sequence reads: CASSYGLAGNQETQYF. CDR3 bases: TGTGCCAGCAGCTACGGACTAGCGGGGAACCAAGAGACCCAGTACTTC.

In this sample, this clonotype turned up many times. The rearrangement links TRBV20-1 to TRBJ2-1; TRBD2 agrees at 10 bases. V lost 5 bases and J lost 2; bases outside the gene matches: 3. The CDR3 length is 14 residues. The V gene's germline CDR1 is DFQATT and CDR2 SNEGSKA (reference sequence). The CDR3 sequence: CSAQTSGAYNEQFF. The DNA for the CDR3 is TGCAGTGCTCAAACTAGCGGGGCCTACAATGAGCAGTTCTTC.

The rearrangement joins TRBV7-9 to TRBJ1-4; D perhaps matches TRBD1 (6 bases). Trimming took off 5 bases at V and 3 bases at J, with 10 bases between the two ends. CDR3 length: 14 amino acids. Germline assignment: CDR1 SEHNR and CDR2 FQNEAQ (reference sequence). CDR3 loop: CASSPGASNEKLFF. The CDR3, as DNA: TGTGCCAGCAGCCCGGGGGCATCTAATGAAAAACTGTTTTTT.